This TCR beta chain was recorded in a study of early T cells in non-severe SARS-CoV-2 infection. Study at large: Bulk RNA isolated from unsorted whole blood underwent sequencing; chains were not paired.

The library protocol tagged individual cDNA molecules with unique molecular identifiers. TCRdb itself ran the 5' RACE reads through MiXCR, one entry per CDR3 protein. Of 20,000 to 25,000 distinct CDR3 sequences listed, 4.5% to 5% are singletons. CDR3 length: 11 residues. Germline V gene data show CDR1 as MNHEY and CDR2 as SVGAGI. This clonotype was seen a handful of times. Mismatch with germline at one junction end may stem from a read error. Sequencing input: whole blood. This rearrangement joins TRBV6-5 to TRBJ2-1; 7 nucleotides match TRBD1. The sequence was collected from an adult who was a healthcare worker with PCR-confirmed SARS-CoV-2 infection or an uninfected control (not recorded which). The CDR3 here is CASSGDRERFF. CDR3 nucleotide sequence: TGTGCCAGCAGTGGTGACAGGGAGCGGTTCTTC.